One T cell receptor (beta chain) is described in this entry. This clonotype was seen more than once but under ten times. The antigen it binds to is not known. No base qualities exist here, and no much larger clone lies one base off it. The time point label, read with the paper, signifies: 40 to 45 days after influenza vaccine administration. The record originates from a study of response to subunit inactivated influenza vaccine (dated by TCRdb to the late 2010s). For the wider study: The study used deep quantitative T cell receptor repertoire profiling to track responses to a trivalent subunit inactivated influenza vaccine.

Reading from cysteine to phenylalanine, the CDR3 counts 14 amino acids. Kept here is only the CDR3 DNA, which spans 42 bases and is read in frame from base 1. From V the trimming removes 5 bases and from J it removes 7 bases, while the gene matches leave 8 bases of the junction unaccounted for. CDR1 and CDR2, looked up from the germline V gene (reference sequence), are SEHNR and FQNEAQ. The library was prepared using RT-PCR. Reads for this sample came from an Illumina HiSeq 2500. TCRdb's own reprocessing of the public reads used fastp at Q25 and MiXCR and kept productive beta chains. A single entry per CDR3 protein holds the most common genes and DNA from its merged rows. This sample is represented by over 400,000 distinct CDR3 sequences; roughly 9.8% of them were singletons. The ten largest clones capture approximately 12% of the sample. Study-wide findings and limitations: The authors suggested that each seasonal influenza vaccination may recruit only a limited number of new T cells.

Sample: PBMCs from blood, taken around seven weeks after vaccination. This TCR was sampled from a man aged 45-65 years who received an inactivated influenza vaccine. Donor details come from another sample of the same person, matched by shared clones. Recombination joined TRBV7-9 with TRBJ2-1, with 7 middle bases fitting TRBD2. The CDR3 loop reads CASSADSGQNEQFF. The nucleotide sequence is TGTGCCAGCAGCGCGGATAGCGGGCAGAATGAGCAGTTCTTC. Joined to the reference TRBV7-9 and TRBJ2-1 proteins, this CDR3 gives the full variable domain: DTGVSQNPRHKITKRGQNVTFRCDPISEHNRLYWYRQTLGQGPEFLTYFQNEAQLEKSRLLSDRFSAERPKGSFSTLEIQRTEQGDSAMYLCASSADSGQNEQFFGPGTRLTVL.